The text below deals with one TCR beta chain. The antigen is undetermined. This sample was taken from a study of beta chain features in type 1 diabetes. cDNA synthesis used the whole RNA isolate, giving expressed TCRB sequences. Using immunoSEQ multiplex PCR, the repertoire was profiled, and TCRdb retains in-frame clones only, with some absent. Among over 650,000 clones listed, more than 12% were seen once. Findings of the study overall: Naive, central memory and Treg TCRB repertoires seemed to resemble each other more closely in patients than they did in healthy donors. There were fewer insertions and more deletions at the VDJ junctions of type 1 diabetes patients. The study found moderately but significantly shorter TCRB CDR3s in all four CD4+ subsets of Type 1 diabetes patients.

Germline loops: CDR1 SNHLY, CDR2 FYNNEI. Trimming stripped 4 bases from V and 7 bases from J, with 17 bases between. The CDR3 has 15 residues. Sequencing was carried out using naive CD4+ T cells from blood. The chain uses TRBV2 and TRBJ2-1, with a tentative D call TRBD1 (5 bases). The source of this sequence is a man younger than 30 with type 1 diabetes. The CDR3 coding sequence is TGTGCCAGCAGTGCAGGATGGCCAGGGTGGAATGAGCAGTTCTTC. Translating gives CASSAGWPGWNEQFF.